This TCR beta chain was documented in a study of T cell responses to AZD1222 COVID-19 vaccine (dated by TCRdb to the early 2020s). About the study as a whole: TCR sequencing was performed for more than 230 trial participants, of whom roughly 200 were given two doses of AZD1222 and 26 were given two doses of MenACWY control vaccine. Trial participants were enrolled into age subgroups of 18-55, 56-69 and 70-plus years, which contained roughly 150, 30 and 60 TCR-sequenced participants, respectively.

This clone was picked up a small number of times. What this receptor recognizes is not known. The input lacks base qualities; no much larger clone sits a single base away. The time point label of this sample denotes: about 28 days (+/-7) after the second vaccine dose. AZD1222 recipients given second doses at about 4 weeks or at about 12 weeks were pooled, since spike-specific TCR depth and breadth were not found to differ between the two schedules. Samples from vaccinated people were obtained from the UK trials COV001 and COV002, which included a single-blind randomized controlled phase 2/3 trial of AZD1222 (ChAdOx1 nCoV-19) in healthy adults. Trial participant PBMC samples were collected at day 0 and day 28 after the second dose for TCRbeta chain sequencing. Overall results and qualifications from the work: Conclusions about previously exposed vaccinees were limited because only 5 or 6 AZD1222 recipients were SARS-CoV-2 seropositive at baseline. Participants were mostly white British and included more females than males, and it was suggested by the authors that clonal diversity may have been underestimated. CD4 TCRs associated with the vaccine covered the entire spike protein, and the dominant responses were in regions 160-218 and 743-854. The 56-69-year group was small, and its depth increase did not reach significance, likely because of low power. Epitopes outside the regions mutated in the B.1.351 and B.1.1.7 variants were reportedly recognized by nearly half of the unique spike-specific TCRs. After two AZD1222 doses, both the breadth and the depth of spike-specific TCRs were significantly higher than at day 0 and than in MenACWY recipients. Because no day 14 peak-response samples were available, repertoires were characterized only after the peak T cell response.

Its CDR3 holds 16 amino acids, cysteine through phenylalanine. Of the read, only the CDR3 DNA is kept; its 48 bases are in frame from base 1. From the germline V gene, CDR1 is MDHEN and CDR2 is SYDVKM. From V the trimming removes 3 bases and from J it removes 5 bases, while the gene matches leave 10 bases of the junction unaccounted for. The CDR3 regions of human TCRbeta chains were analyzed by immunosequencing. Turning to the authors' computational methods: TCRs in the repertoires were matched against a reference library of SARS-CoV-2-specific TCRs that had been generated with the MIRA antigen-specificity platform. Breadth was defined as the fraction of unique TCRs that were SARS-CoV-2-associated, and depth was defined as the fraction of total T cells that were SARS-CoV-2-associated. Using the MIRA data, each spike-specific TCR was assigned both to the spike region to which the TCR was reactive and to a CD4 or CD8 class. Log10-transformed breadth and depth values were compared by one-way ANOVA with Sidak's multiple comparisons tests. TCRdb provides this immuneACCESS table in a form limited to in-frame rearrangements. Some clones are lacking; in checked studies, under half of them reflect an unresolved V gene, and why the rest are absent is not known. V, J and clone size reflect that table, while D and trimming were determined from the DNA. The sample table records about 140,000 clones; 88% of these occur just once. Approximately 3% of the sample goes to the ten largest clones.

This sample comprised peripheral blood, obtained 28 days after the second AZD1222 dose. The rearranged segments are TRBV28 and TRBJ1-1; the junction holds 9 bases that match TRBD1. The sequence was obtained from an adult who received the AZD1222 COVID-19 vaccine. The nucleotide sequence reads as follows: TGTGCCAGCAGTTTCCTTACCGGGACAGGGAGTACTGAAGCTTTCTTT. It encodes CASSFLTGTGSTEAFF.